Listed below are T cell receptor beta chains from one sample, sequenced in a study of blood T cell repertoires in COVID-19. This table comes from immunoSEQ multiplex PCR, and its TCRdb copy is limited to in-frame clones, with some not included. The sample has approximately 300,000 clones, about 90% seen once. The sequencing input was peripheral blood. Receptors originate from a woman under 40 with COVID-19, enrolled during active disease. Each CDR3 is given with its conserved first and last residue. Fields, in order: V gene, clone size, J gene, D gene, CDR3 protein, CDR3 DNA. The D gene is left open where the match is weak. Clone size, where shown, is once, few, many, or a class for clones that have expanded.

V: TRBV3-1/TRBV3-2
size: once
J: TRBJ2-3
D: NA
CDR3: CASSLGTLSTDTQYF
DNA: TGTGCCAGCAGCCTTGGGACACTTAGCACAGATACGCAGTATTTT

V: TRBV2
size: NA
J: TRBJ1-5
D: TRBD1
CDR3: CASRSAGGFGQPQHF
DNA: TGTGCCAGCAGATCGGCAGGGGGCTTCGGTCAGCCCCAGCATTTT

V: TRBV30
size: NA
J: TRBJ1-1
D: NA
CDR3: CAWSRASGIWTEAFF
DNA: TGTGCCTGGAGTAGGGCGTCGGGGATTTGGACTGAAGCTTTCTTT

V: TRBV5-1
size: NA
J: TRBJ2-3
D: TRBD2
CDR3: CASGSGGGTDTQYF
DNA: TGCGCCAGCGGTAGCGGGGGGGGCACAGATACGCAGTATTTT

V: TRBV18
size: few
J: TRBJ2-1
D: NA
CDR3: CASSTATGHNEQFF
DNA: TGTGCCAGCTCAACAGCGACAGGTCACAATGAGCAGTTCTTC

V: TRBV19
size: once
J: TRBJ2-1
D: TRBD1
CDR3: CASSLDRVNEQFF
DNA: TGTGCCAGTAGCCTAGACAGGGTGAATGAGCAGTTCTTC

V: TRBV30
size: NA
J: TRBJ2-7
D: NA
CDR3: CAWSVRRAAYEQYF
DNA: TGTGCCTGGAGTGTACGGAGGGCGGCCTACGAGCAGTACTTC

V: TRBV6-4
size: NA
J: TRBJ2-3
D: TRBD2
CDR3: CASSAAGDEGTQYF
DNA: TGTGCCAGCAGTGCTGCGGGAGATGAGGGGACGCAGTATTTT

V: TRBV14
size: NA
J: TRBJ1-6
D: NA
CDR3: CASSQDYGGSPLHF
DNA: TGTGCCAGCAGCCAAGATTACGGGGGTTCACCCCTCCACTTT

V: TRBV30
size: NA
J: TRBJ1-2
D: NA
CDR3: CAWTFATNYGYTF
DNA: TGTGCCTGGACCTTTGCTACTAACTATGGCTACACCTTC

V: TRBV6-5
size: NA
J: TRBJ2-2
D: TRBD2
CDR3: CASSFGSGGAYGELFF
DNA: TGTGCCAGCAGTTTCGGGAGCGGGGGGGCCTACGGGGAGCTGTTTTTT

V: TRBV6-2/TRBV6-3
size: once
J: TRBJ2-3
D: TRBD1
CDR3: CASSDTGADTQYF
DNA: TGTGCCAGCAGTGATACAGGGGCAGATACGCAGTATTTT